Below, 21 T cell receptor beta chains from the same sample are listed, as sequenced in a study of radiation and T cells in renal cell carcinoma. Time point of the sample: baseline pretreatment blood. Treatment denoted: 15 Gy SBRT to primary tumor, nephrectomy 4 weeks later. Data came from immunoSEQ multiplex PCR; TCRdb stores just in-frame clones and leaves some out. The sample records about 88,000 clones, 75% to 90% being singletons. The source material was blood, sampled from a patient whose treatment included radiotherapy and nephrectomy. The receptors derive from a man aged 45-65 years with renal cell carcinoma.

This sequence joins TRBV19 and TRBJ1-5; 8 bases match TRBD1. J was trimmed by 2 bases and V by 5 bases; bases with no gene match: 2. Looked up from germline, CDR1 is LNHDA and CDR2 is SQIVND (reference sequence). This CDR3 spans 14 amino acids. Written as DNA, the CDR3 is TGTGCCAGTAGTCCGACAGGGGGCAATCAGCCCCAGCATTTT. Protein sequence: CASSPTGGNQPQHF. The entire variable domain, with the rest obtained from reference TRBV19 and TRBJ1-5, is as follows: DGGITQSPKYLFRKEGQNVTLSCEQNLNHDAMYWYRQDPGQGLRLIYYSQIVNDFQKGDIAEGYSVSREKKESFPLTVTSAQKNPTAFYLCASSPTGGNQPQHFGDGTRLSIL.

The chain couples TRBV5-1 to TRBJ2-7, with D maybe TRBD1 (6 bases). The CDR3 is 17 residues long. Trimming took off 0 bases at V and 3 bases at J, with 19 bases between the two ends. From germline, CDR1 is SGHRS and CDR2 YFSETQ. The CDR3, as DNA: TGCGCCAGCAGCTTGGCCCCCGCAGGGGCCTACTTCTACGAGCAGTACTTC. Its protein product is CASSLAPAGAYFYEQYF.

This chain links TRBV7-9 with TRBJ2-5; D is perhaps TRBD2 (6 bases). Deletions cut 5 bases from V and 5 bases from J, with 15 bases between. Per germline, CDR1 SEHNR and CDR2 FQNEAQ (reference sequence). The length of the CDR3 is 14 residues. Written as DNA, the CDR3 is TGTGCCAGCAGCCCGGGGCGGGGTGGGGAGACCCAGTACTTC. The encoded protein is CASSPGRGGETQYF.

The rearrangement joins TRBV10-3 to TRBJ1-2, with D unresolved. Per the germline V gene, CDR1 is ENHRY and CDR2 is SYGVKD. The CDR3 runs 13 residues. V was shortened by 4 bases and J by 2 bases, with 8 bases between the two germline ends. Here the CDR3 DNA reads TGTGCCATCAGTGGTTCAGACAACTATGGCTACACCTTC. Translating gives CAISGSDNYGYTF.

For the CDR3, the DNA is TGTGCCAGTAGCGCCCGACAGTTGGCTGAAGCTTTCTTT. Amino acids: CASSARQLAEAFF. The V and J genes are TRBV19 and TRBJ1-1; possibly TRBD1 for D (5 bases). Trimming shortened V by 6 bases and J by 6 bases, and 14 bases separated the two germline ends. This CDR3 comprises 13 residues. Looked up from germline, CDR1 is LNHDA and CDR2 is SQIVND (reference sequence).

This clone came up a few times. The chain combines TRBV5-4 with TRBJ1-1; D is unresolved. The germline gives CDR1 SGHNT, CDR2 YYREEE (reference sequence). The CDR3 totals 13 residues. V was shortened by 2 bases and J by 0 bases, with 5 bases between the two germline ends. The CDR3 coding sequence is TGTGCCAGCAGCTTACAGTTGAACACTGAAGCTTTCTTT. It encodes CASSLQLNTEAFF.

In this sample, this clone turned up a few times. The chain is built from TRBV30 and TRBJ1-5, with D uncertain. The CDR3 loop spans 13 amino acids. Germline V gene data show CDR1 as GTSNPN and CDR2 as SVGIG (reference sequence). Between the trimmed V and J ends, which lost 4 bases and 0 bases, there was a span of 7 bases. Here the CDR3 reads CAWTRNSNQPQHF. CDR3 DNA sequence: TGTGCCTGGACCCGAAATAGCAATCAGCCCCAGCATTTT.

The V gene is TRBV29-1, the J gene TRBJ2-3, with D perhaps TRBD2 (6 bases). CDR1 and CDR2 (germline): SQVTM, ANQGSEA. The CDR3 runs 13 residues. Between the trimmed V and J ends, which lost 6 bases and 0 bases, there was a span of 10 bases. CDR3 sequence reads: CSVAEGSTDTQYF. CDR3 nucleotides: TGCAGCGTCGCGGAGGGTAGCACAGATACGCAGTATTTT.

This clone was counted between two and nine times. The gene calls are TRBV18 and TRBJ2-3; 8 nucleotides agree with TRBD2. Per germline, CDR1 KGHSH and CDR2 LQKENI. The CDR3 totals 12 residues. The V and J ends lost 6 bases and 12 bases, in that order; junction bases with no gene match: 8. In DNA form, the CDR3 reads TGTGCCAGCTCGTCGACTAGCGCTCTCCAGTATTTT. Protein sequence: CASSSTSALQYF.

The rearrangement uses TRBV5-1 and TRBJ1-1, with TRBD1 identical over 11 bases. The V gene's germline CDR1 is SGHRS and CDR2 YFSETQ. This CDR3 has 14 amino acids. The J segment lost 7 bases and the V segment lost 3 bases, leaving 5 bases of the junction unmatched. This chain's CDR3 is CASSWGQGGIEAFF. The CDR3 coding sequence is TGCGCCAGCAGCTGGGGACAGGGGGGTATTGAAGCTTTCTTT.

The genes are TRBV27 and TRBJ1-4; 7 bases are a match to TRBD1. CDR1 and CDR2 (germline): MNHEY, SMNVEV (reference sequence). The CDR3 loop spans 15 amino acids. Losses at the gene ends were 3 bases for V and 5 bases for J; bases not matched to a gene: 6. The CDR3 region is CASSFGGQSNEKLFF. The CDR3 region has the DNA TGTGCCAGCAGTTTTGGGGGACAGAGCAATGAAAAACTGTTTTTT.

This clone is a singleton in its sample. V usage is TRBV18 and J usage is TRBJ2-7; D is possibly TRBD2 (6 bases). This CDR3 is built from 15 residues. The germline V gene encodes CDR1 KGHSH and CDR2 LQKENI. V was clipped by 2 bases and J by 6 bases, with 17 bases between them. The CDR3 region is CASSPAVQGLGEQYF. In DNA, the CDR3 is TGTGCCAGCTCACCAGCGGTGCAGGGACTGGGCGAGCAGTACTTC.

The CDR3, as DNA: TGTGCCAGCTCACCCCTGGACAGGGGGAGCTACGAGCAGTACTTC. This gives the protein CASSPLDRGSYEQYF. The chain uses TRBV18 and TRBJ2-7, with TRBD1 identical over 10 bases. The CDR3 contains 15 residues. Per germline, CDR1 KGHSH and CDR2 LQKENI. V lost 3 bases, J lost 3 bases, and 5 bases stayed unmatched.

This chain joins TRBV14 and TRBJ2-7; TRBD1 is a possible D gene (5 bases). From germline, CDR1 is SGHDN and CDR2 FVKESK. The CDR3 consists of 14 residues. V gave up 1 base and J gave up 7 bases, with 14 bases separating them. The CDR3 DNA sequence: TGTGCCAGCAGCCAAGGACGCCTCAGGGATGAGCAGTACTTC. It codes for CASSQGRLRDEQYF.

The chain combines TRBV30 with TRBJ2-2; 7 nucleotides line up with TRBD2. J gave up 5 bases and V 4 bases, and 4 bases lay outside the gene matches. Looked up from germline, CDR1 is GTSNPN and CDR2 is SVGIG (reference sequence). The CDR3 covers 13 residues. The DNA of the CDR3 is TGTGCCTGGAAACTAGCGCGAACCGGGGAGCTGTTTTTT. Protein product: CAWKLARTGELFF.

The chain couples TRBV4-2 to TRBJ2-1, with 9 bases fitting TRBD2. CDR3 length equals 16 residues. Trimming took 5 bases from V and 7 from J; bases not matched to a gene: 12. Per germline, CDR1 LGHNA and CDR2 YNFKEQ. Here the CDR3 DNA reads TGTGCCAGCAGCTTGTATAGCGGGAGAACTTCGAATGAGCAGTTCTTC. Its protein product is CASSLYSGRTSNEQFF.

The V call is TRBV6-5, the J call TRBJ1-4, with TRBD1 identical over 7 bases. Germline CDR1 reads MNHEY; CDR2 reads SVGAGI. The CDR3 covers 13 residues. V was pared by 5 bases and J by 8 bases, with 5 bases of the junction left unmatched. In nucleotides, the CDR3 is TGTGCCAGCAGTACAGGGGCGCACGAAAAACTGTTTTTT. This translates into CASSTGAHEKLFF.

This clone turned up a few times. The V call is TRBV4-2, the J call TRBJ1-1; 7 bases line up with TRBD1. Germline V gene sequence: CDR1 LGHNA, CDR2 YNFKEQ. This CDR3 is built from 15 residues. The J segment lost 5 bases and the V segment lost 0 bases, leaving 6 bases of the junction unmatched. This CDR3 is CASSQETGHGTEAFF. The CDR3 DNA follows: TGTGCCAGCAGCCAAGAGACAGGGCATGGGACTGAAGCTTTCTTT.

This chain connects TRBV4-2 to TRBJ2-3; D remains unclear. V was shortened by 1 base and J by 1 base, with 12 bases between the two germline ends. The length of the CDR3 is 16 residues. Germline V lookup: CDR1 LGHNA, CDR2 YNFKEQ. The CDR3 here is CASSQGAAARTDTQYF. The DNA for the CDR3 is TGTGCCAGCAGCCAAGGGGCGGCGGCCCGCACAGATACGCAGTATTTT.

V is TRBV11-3 and J is TRBJ2-5; 8 nucleotides line up with TRBD1. CDR3 length: 14 amino acids. Germline V gene lookup returns CDR1 SGHNT and CDR2 YENEEA. V lost 5 bases, J lost 5 bases, and 7 bases stayed unmatched. In nucleotides, the CDR3 is TGTGCCAGCAGCGCTGGACAGGGCGGGGAGACCCAGTACTTC. It specifies CASSAGQGGETQYF.

V usage is TRBV11-2 and J usage is TRBJ1-5; D unresolved. Germline V gene data show CDR1 as SGHAT and CDR2 as FQNNGV. The CDR3 is 13 amino acids. Trimming shortened V by 3 bases and J by 8 bases, and 11 bases separated the two germline ends. DNA of the CDR3: TGTGCCAGCAGCTTGGGTCCGCCGGAGCCCCAGCATTTT. Translating it yields CASSLGPPEPQHF.